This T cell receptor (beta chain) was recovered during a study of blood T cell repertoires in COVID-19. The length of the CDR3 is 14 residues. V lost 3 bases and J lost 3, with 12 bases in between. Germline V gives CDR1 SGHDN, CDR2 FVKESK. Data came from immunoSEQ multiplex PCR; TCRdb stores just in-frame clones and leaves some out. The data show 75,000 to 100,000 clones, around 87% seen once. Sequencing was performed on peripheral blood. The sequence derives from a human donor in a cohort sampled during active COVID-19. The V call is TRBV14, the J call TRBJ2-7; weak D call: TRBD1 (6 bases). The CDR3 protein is CASSQRTDFYEQYF. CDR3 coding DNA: TGTGCCAGCAGCCAGAGGACAGACTTCTACGAGCAGTACTTC.